The 10 T cell receptor beta chains reported below all come from one sample, sequenced in a study of early T cells in non-severe SARS-CoV-2 infection. TCRdb called the 5' RACE reads again in MiXCR, with one record for every CDR3 protein. The sample yields approximately 90,000 distinct CDR3 sequences, 16% seen once. The sequencing used whole blood, collected at baseline. The receptors were gathered from an adult who was a healthcare worker with PCR-confirmed SARS-CoV-2 infection or an uninfected control (not recorded which).

The chain couples TRBV18 to TRBJ1-4; D may be TRBD1 (5 bases). The CDR3 has 14 amino acids. Germline CDR1 KGHSH, CDR2 LQKENI. V was shortened by 3 bases and J by 0 bases, with 5 bases between the two germline ends. The CDR3 region is CASSPTATNEKLFF. CDR3 DNA sequence: TGTGCCAGCTCACCGACAGCAACTAATGAAAAACTGTTTTTT.

This chain joins TRBV6-2 or TRBV6-3 and TRBJ2-7; no clear D. The CDR3 covers 12 residues. Germline values: CDR1 MNHEY, CDR2 SVGEGT. Trimming pared 6 bases from V and 5 bases from J, leaving 11 bases between. CDR3 protein: CASSPGSNEQYF. In DNA, the CDR3 is TGTGCCAGCAGCCCCGGTAGTAACGAGCAGTACTTC.

The chain joins TRBV20-1 to TRBJ2-7; 12 nucleotides line up with TRBD2. The CDR3 has 15 residues. The germline CDR1 and CDR2 sequences are DFQATT and SNEGSKA (reference sequence). With V trimmed by 6 bases and J by 7 bases, 13 bases remained unmatched. The CDR3 DNA sequence: TGCAGTGCCGACTCGACTAGCGGGAGCGCTGGGGAGCAGTACTTC. Residues: CSADSTSGSAGEQYF.

The chain combines TRBV11-2 with TRBJ2-7; D uncertain. From germline, CDR1 is SGHAT and CDR2 FQNNGV. The CDR3 has 15 residues. Trimming shortened V by 1 base and J by 6 bases, and 16 bases separated the two germline ends. CDR3: CASSLVRVPGREQYF. The CDR3 coding sequence is TGTGCCAGCAGCTTAGTACGGGTTCCCGGACGCGAGCAGTACTTC.

The table lists this clonotype with a few counts. The chain uses TRBV7-2 and TRBJ2-3; TRBD2 agrees at 7 bases. Trimming removed 0 bases from V and 6 bases from J; junction bases left unmatched: 9. In germline, CDR1 is SGHTA, CDR2 FQGNSA. The CDR3 is 16 amino acids. The CDR3 region has the DNA TGTGCCAGCAGCTTAGCGCGGGGGAGTATAAAGGATACGCAGTATTTT. It yields the protein CASSLARGSIKDTQYF. Based on the CDR3 plus reference TRBV7-2 and TRBJ2-3, the full variable domain is GAGVSQSPSNKVTEKGKDVELRCDPISGHTALYWYRQSLGQGLEFLIYFQGNSAPDKSGLPSDRFSAERTGGSVSTLTIQRTQQEDSAVYLCASSLARGSIKDTQYFGPGTRLTVL.

The J gene is TRBJ2-3, the V gene TRBV28, with 9 bases fitting TRBD2. V was clipped by 8 bases and J by 4 bases; unmatched bases: 13. Germline CDR1 is MDHEN and CDR2 is SYDVKM. The CDR3 is 16 residues long. This CDR3 is CASRDPASGVPDTQYF. CDR3 DNA: TGTGCCAGCCGGGACCCGGCTAGCGGGGTCCCAGATACGCAGTATTTT.

The table lists this clonotype with many counts. This chain links TRBV6-6 with TRBJ2-3; D is perhaps TRBD2 (5 bases). Between the trimmed V and J ends, which lost 8 bases and 6 bases, there was a span of 15 bases. From germline, CDR1 is MNHNY and CDR2 SVGAGI (reference sequence). This CDR3 spans 13 amino acids. The CDR3 loop reads CASLEGSRDTQYF. CDR3 in DNA: TGTGCCAGCTTAGAGGGTAGCAGGGATACGCAGTATTTT.

The CDR3: CSARESGRAETQYF. CDR3 DNA sequence: TGCAGTGCTAGAGAATCCGGGAGGGCCGAGACCCAGTACTTC. The rearrangement links TRBV20-1 to TRBJ2-5; 8 bases fit TRBD2. Germline trimming cut 0 bases from V and 5 bases from J; bases unmatched to any gene: 5. Germline assignment: CDR1 DFQATT and CDR2 SNEGSKA (reference sequence). The CDR3 length is 14 residues.

This clonotype showed up many times. The chain combines TRBV12-3 or TRBV12-4 with TRBJ2-1; D is uncertain. This CDR3 is built from 13 residues. V gave up 5 bases and J gave up 5 bases, with 10 bases separating them. DNA of the CDR3: TGTGCCAGCAGTCCAGGACCGAACAATGAGCAGTTCTTC. Translation: CASSPGPNNEQFF.

The genes are TRBV18 and TRBJ2-7; TRBD2 matches 9 bases. The CDR3 has 16 residues. Germline assignment: CDR1 KGHSH and CDR2 LQKENI. The V gene end was trimmed by 3 bases and the J gene end by 3 bases; junction bases not matched to a gene: 9. The CDR3 is CASSPVLAGIGYEQYF. Written as DNA, the CDR3 is TGTGCCAGCTCACCGGTTCTAGCGGGAATCGGCTACGAGCAGTACTTC.